This T cell receptor beta chain was profiled in a study of tumor and adjacent non-tumor tissue in lung cancer. Study-level results: Top 100 clones took a larger repertoire share in normal lung.

The library came from three nested PCR rounds adapted from ARM-PCR protocols. TCRdb fed the multiplex PCR reads into MiXCR, producing one record per CDR3 protein. Of roughly 69,000 distinct CDR3 sequences listed, around 82% are singletons. A few counts support this clonotype. The target antigen is unknown. This CDR3 fails to terminate in the conserved phenylalanine or tryptophan, so it likely reflects a read error. This sample's RNA came from whole unsorted tissue. This non-tumor lung sample came from over 3 cm beyond the tumor edge. Per germline, CDR1 MNHNY and CDR2 SVGAGI (reference sequence). This CDR3 spans 13 amino acids.

The receptor's source is a man between 60 and 75 years old with non-small cell lung cancer. Sequencing was carried out using distant non-tumor lung tissue. V gene TRBV6-6 combines with J gene TRBJ2-7, with TRBD1 matching over 8 bases. The CDR3 region has the DNA TGTACCAGCGCGACCGGGACAGGCTACGAGCAGTACTTA. Protein product: CTSATGTGYEQYL.